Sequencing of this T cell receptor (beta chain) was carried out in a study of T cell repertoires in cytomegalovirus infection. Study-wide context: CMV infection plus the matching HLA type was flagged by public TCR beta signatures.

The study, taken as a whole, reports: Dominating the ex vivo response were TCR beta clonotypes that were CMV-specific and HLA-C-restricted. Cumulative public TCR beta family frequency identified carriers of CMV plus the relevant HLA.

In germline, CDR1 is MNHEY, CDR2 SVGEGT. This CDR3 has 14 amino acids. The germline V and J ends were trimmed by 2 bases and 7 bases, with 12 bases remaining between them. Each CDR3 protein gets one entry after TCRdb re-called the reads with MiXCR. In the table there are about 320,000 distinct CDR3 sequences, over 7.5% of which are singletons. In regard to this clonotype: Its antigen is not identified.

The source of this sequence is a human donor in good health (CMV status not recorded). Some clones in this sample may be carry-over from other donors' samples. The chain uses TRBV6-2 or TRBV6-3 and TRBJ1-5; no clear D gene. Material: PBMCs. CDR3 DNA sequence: TGTGCCAGCAGTTACATAAGTAGCCAACAGCCCCAGCATTTT. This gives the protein CASSYISSQQPQHF.